One T cell receptor (beta chain) is described in this entry. No cognate antigen has been identified for it. No base quality values were provided; no much bigger clone lies one nucleotide off. These data belong to a study of CD4 T cell repertoires and nickel (dated by TCRdb to 2020 to 2022). The CDR3 starts with the cysteine, ends with the phenylalanine, and has 13 residues. The CDR3 DNA has 39 bases and is translated from base 1. V and J are truncated by 3 bases and 2 bases respectively, leaving an intervening sequence of 5 bases. Library preparation employed RT-PCR. TCRdb shows the sequencer as Illumina MiSeq. TCRdb reanalyzed the raw reads on its own, using fastp at Q25 for trimming and MiXCR for clone calling, and kept in-frame beta chains. Rows are unified per CDR3 protein, each entry keeping the most common DNA and genes. The sample profile shows hundreds of distinct CDR3 sequences; roughly nine tenths of them were found once. About a tenth of the sample rests with the top ten.

The receptor was derived from a human donor in a nickel allergy study, with or without nickel allergy (not recorded which). It is not recorded whether this sample comes from one donor or several. The source material was CD4+ T cells from blood, not recorded whether cultured. The V gene is TRBV12-3 or TRBV12-4 and the J gene is TRBJ1-5; the D gene is unclear. This receptor has the CDR3 CASSLLGNQPQHF. The nucleotide sequence is TGTGCCAGCAGTTTGCTAGGCAATCAGCCCCAGCATTTT.